The 27 T cell receptor beta chains listed next were all sequenced from one sample in a study of T cell responses to AZD1222 COVID-19 vaccine. Profiled with immunoSEQ multiplex PCR; TCRdb holds only in-frame clones, not every one. The sample lists 110,000 or so clones; 70% to 90% were seen once. The starting material was peripheral blood, obtained 28 days after the second AZD1222 dose. Receptor source: an adult who received the AZD1222 COVID-19 vaccine.

J is TRBJ2-5 and V is TRBV28; 11 bases agree with TRBD2. The germline V gene encodes CDR1 MDHEN and CDR2 SYDVKM. V lost 2 bases to trimming and J lost 1 base; unmatched junction nucleotides: 9. The CDR3 is made up of 18 amino acids. The CDR3 here is CASSLGLAGGIFQETQYF. The CDR3 DNA sequence: TGTGCCAGCAGTTTAGGGCTAGCGGGGGGAATTTTCCAAGAGACCCAGTACTTC.

The chain links TRBV2 to TRBJ1-4, with TRBD1 as a possible D gene (6 bases). CDR3 length: 13 amino acids. Trimming took off 6 bases at V and 4 bases at J, with 9 bases between the two ends. Germline V CDR1 and CDR2: SNHLY, FYNNEI. DNA of the CDR3: TGTGCCAGCAGAGGGACAAGTAATGAAAAACTGTTTTTT. Protein sequence: CASRGTSNEKLFF.

The rearrangement links TRBV13 to TRBJ2-2, with D tentatively TRBD1 (5 bases). CDR1 is PRHDT, CDR2 FYEKMQ, per germline (reference sequence). Trimming stripped 0 bases from V and 4 bases from J, with 9 bases between. The CDR3 covers 15 residues. CDR3 bases: TGTGCCAGCAGCTTAGGCAGGGCCGGCACCGGGGAGCTGTTTTTT. Translating gives CASSLGRAGTGELFF. The full variable domain, with the rest looked up from reference TRBV13 and TRBJ2-2, is AAGVIQSPRHLIKEKRETATLKCYPIPRHDTVYWYQQGPGQDPQFLISFYEKMQSDKGSIPDRFSAQQFSDYHSELNMSSLELGDSALYFCASSLGRAGTGELFFGEGSRLTVL.

The sample holds one count of this clone. This chain uses TRBV13 with TRBJ2-7; 8 bases are a match to TRBD2. CDR1 and CDR2 from the germline V gene are PRHDT and FYEKMQ (reference sequence). Germline trimming cut 5 bases from V and 1 base from J; bases unmatched to any gene: 16. The CDR3 runs 18 residues. The CDR3 DNA sequence: TGTGCCAGCAGCCCGATCCCCGGGGAAGCGGGGGAGTCCTACGAGCAGTACTTC. As protein: CASSPIPGEAGESYEQYF.

Points on this clone: The same CDR3 also results from other DNA sequences found in this sample. The chain recombines TRBV12-3 or TRBV12-4 with TRBJ1-1; D gene ambiguous. V lost 5 bases, J lost 6 bases, and 7 bases lay in between. This CDR3 is built from 11 residues. The CDR3 here is CASSRRAEAFF. CDR3 bases: TGTGCCAGCAGTAGGAGGGCTGAAGCTTTCTTT.

The chain uses TRBV4-1 and TRBJ1-5; the D gene is possibly TRBD1 (6 bases). CDR3 length equals 17 residues. V lost 0 bases, J lost 3 bases, and 15 bases lay in between. Per germline, CDR1 MGHRA and CDR2 YSYEKL. CDR3 coding DNA: TGCGCCAGCAGCCAAGAAATATGGGGGGCCAACAATCAGCCCCAGCATTTT. Translated: CASSQEIWGANNQPQHF.

This clone is medium-sized. The V call is TRBV28, the J call TRBJ2-2; no reliable D call. This CDR3 has 13 residues. Germline CDR1 is MDHEN and CDR2 is SYDVKM. The V end lost 7 bases, the J end lost 1 base, and 7 bases lay between the germline ends. CDR3 DNA sequence: TGTGCCAGCACTAACAGGAACACCGGGGAGCTGTTTTTT. This codes for CASTNRNTGELFF. Using reference TRBV28 and TRBJ2-2 for the parts outside the CDR3, the full variable domain is DVKVTQSSRYLVKRTGEKVFLECVQDMDHENMFWYRQDPGLGLRLIYFSYDVKMKEKGDIPEGYSVSREKKERFSLILESASTNQTSMYLCASTNRNTGELFFGEGSRLTVL.

Concerning this clone: A read error may account for a junction end that differs from germline. CDR3 residues: CASSDRDKDIQYF. The CDR3 nucleotides read TGTGCCAGCAGCGACCGGGACAAAGACATTCAGTACTTC. V and J are TRBV9 and TRBJ2-4, with a weak D call TRBD1 (6 bases). The CDR3 consists of 13 residues. The germline V gene encodes CDR1 SGDLS and CDR2 YYNGEE.

V is TRBV7-3 and J is TRBJ2-1; D tentatively reads TRBD1 or TRBD2 (7 bases each). Germline V CDR1 and CDR2: SGHTA, FQGTGA. The V end was cut by 6 bases, the J end by 7 bases, with 19 bases between. The CDR3 is made up of 15 amino acids. The CDR3, as DNA: TGTGCCAGCAGAAAAGCAGGGGGGGCCCCGAATGAGCAGTTCTTC. It is translated as CASRKAGGAPNEQFF.

This sequence joins TRBV10-2 and TRBJ2-3; D is possibly TRBD2 (6 bases). Germline V gene sequence: CDR1 WSHSY, CDR2 SAAADI. Trimming cost V 7 bases and J 0 bases, with 14 bases left between them. The CDR3 extends over 15 amino acids. Here the CDR3 reads CASTSLGLSTDTQYF. The CDR3 bases are TGCGCCAGCACCTCTCTGGGACTGAGCACAGATACGCAGTATTTT.

The genes are TRBV12-3 or TRBV12-4 and TRBJ1-5; unclear D gene. Trimming shortened V by 2 bases and J by 0 bases, and 2 bases separated the two germline ends. The CDR3 runs 13 residues. As DNA, the CDR3 is TGTGCCAGCAGTTTACTTAGCAATCAGCCCCAGCATTTT. Protein sequence: CASSLLSNQPQHF.

The chain has TRBV11-2 and TRBJ1-2; D gene ambiguous. CDR1 is SGHAT, CDR2 FQNNGV, per germline. Deletions cut 5 bases from V and 4 bases from J, with 23 bases between. The CDR3 loop spans 17 amino acids. The CDR3 bases are TGTGCCAGCAGCCAACTACTCTCGAAATCGTTGGGCTATGGCTACACCTTC. It is translated as CASSQLLSKSLGYGYTF.

This chain joins TRBV25-1 and TRBJ1-1; no reliable D call. V lost 5 bases to trimming and J lost 0 bases, with 7 bases between them. There are 13 residues in the CDR3. The germline CDR1 and CDR2 sequences are MGHDK and SYGVNS. CDR3 nucleotide sequence: TGTGCCAGCAGTCCCCAGGTGAACACTGAAGCTTTCTTT. Its translation: CASSPQVNTEAFF.

The V gene is TRBV20-1, the J gene TRBJ2-7; D gene ambiguous. The CDR3 extends over 10 amino acids. Trimming stripped 6 bases from V and 4 bases from J, with 7 bases between. CDR1 and CDR2 from the germline V gene are DFQATT and SNEGSKA (reference sequence). The CDR3 reads CSAYTYEQYF. CDR3 sequence (DNA): TGCAGTGCCTACACTTACGAGCAGTACTTC.

This clone was found a few times. V gene TRBV3-1 (or the pseudogene TRBV3-2) combines with J gene TRBJ2-1, with D possibly matching TRBD1 (5 bases). The CDR3 is made up of 18 amino acids. CDR1 LGHDT and CDR2 YNNKEL come from the germline V gene (reference sequence). Trimming stripped 0 bases from V and 2 bases from J, with 17 bases between. This chain's CDR3 is CASSQEGRTSIPYNEQFF. CDR3 bases: TGTGCCAGCAGCCAAGAGGGCAGGACATCTATCCCCTACAATGAGCAGTTCTTC.

Concerning this clone: Other DNA sequences in the sample encode the same CDR3. This sequence joins TRBV7-9 and TRBJ2-7; D is uncertain. This CDR3 region has 13 residues. CDR1 is SEHNR, CDR2 FQNEAQ, per germline (reference sequence). The ends were cut back, 1 base at V and 5 bases at J, with 9 bases in the middle. CDR3 bases: TGTGCCAGCAGCTTAGGGGGTATGGACGAGCAGTACTTC. As protein: CASSLGGMDEQYF.

The CDR3 protein is CASSLSSRNTGELFF. CDR3 coding DNA: TGCGCCAGCAGCTTAAGCTCCAGGAACACCGGGGAGCTGTTTTTT. The V and J genes are TRBV5-1 and TRBJ2-2; D is ambiguous. CDR3 size: 15 residues. Germline lookup yields CDR1 SGHRS and CDR2 YFSETQ. Trimming pared 2 bases from V and 1 base from J, leaving 9 bases between.

V gene TRBV27 combines with J gene TRBJ2-2; possible D gene TRBD1, 6 bases. Germline values: CDR1 MNHEY, CDR2 SMNVEV (reference sequence). The CDR3 runs to 13 residues. Trimming left V 6 bases short and J 4 bases short, with 9 bases between. In DNA, the CDR3 is TGTGCCAGCAGGCTGACAGGCACCGGGGAGCTGTTTTTT. It encodes CASRLTGTGELFF.

The chain carries TRBV2 and TRBJ2-6; no clear D. CDR1 SNHLY and CDR2 FYNNEI come from the germline V gene. The germline V and J ends were trimmed by 2 bases and 2 bases, with 7 bases remaining between them. The CDR3 runs to 15 residues. This chain's CDR3 is CASSEMGAGANVLTF. CDR3 sequence (DNA): TGTGCCAGCAGTGAAATGGGCGCTGGGGCCAACGTCCTGACTTTC.

This clone was seen only a few times. The V call is TRBV27, the J call TRBJ2-7; D perhaps matches TRBD1 (5 bases). This CDR3 is built from 15 residues. V dropped 5 bases and J dropped 2 bases, with 16 bases sitting between them. Germline V gene sequence: CDR1 MNHEY, CDR2 SMNVEV (reference sequence). The CDR3 protein is CASSPRPGIAYEQYF. The CDR3 DNA is TGTGCCAGCAGTCCCCGACCAGGGATCGCCTACGAGCAGTACTTC.

The chain employs TRBV5-1 and TRBJ2-7, with no clear D. The CDR3 extends over 14 amino acids. CDR1 is SGHRS, CDR2 YFSETQ, per germline. Trimming stripped 2 bases from V and 0 bases from J, with 9 bases between. CDR3 sequence (DNA): TGCGCCAGCAGCTTATCAGGTAGCTCCTACGAGCAGTACTTC. Amino acids: CASSLSGSSYEQYF.

DNA of the CDR3: TGTGCCAGCAGCTTAGGGACTAGCGGGGGCTACGAGCAGTACTTC. Its protein is CASSLGTSGGYEQYF. This chain uses TRBV5-6 with TRBJ2-7, with 14 bases that match TRBD2. V lost 2 bases to trimming and J lost 3 bases; unmatched junction nucleotides: 1. Germline values: CDR1 SGHDT, CDR2 YYEEEE. The CDR3 runs 15 residues.

This rearrangement joins TRBV29-1 to TRBJ1-2; tentative D call: TRBD1 (5 bases). The V end lost 2 bases, the J end lost 6 bases, and 10 bases lay between the germline ends. The CDR3 spans 12 residues. CDR1 and CDR2 (germline): SQVTM, ANQGSEA. This CDR3 reads CSVERGWDGYTF. CDR3 nucleotides: TGCAGCGTTGAACGGGGGTGGGATGGCTACACCTTC. Variable domain in full (rest from reference TRBV29-1 and TRBJ1-2): SAVISQKPSRDICQRGTSLTIQCQVDSQVTMMFWYRQQPGQSLTLIATANQGSEATYESGFVIDKFPISRPNLTFSTLTVSNMSPEDSSIYLCSVERGWDGYTFGSGTRLTVV.

The CDR3 here is CASSFQGGSQPQHF. The CDR3, as DNA: TGTGCCAGTAGTTTTCAGGGGGGGAGTCAGCCCCAGCATTTT. The chain employs TRBV19 and TRBJ1-5; 7 bases map to TRBD1. Germline CDR1 is LNHDA and CDR2 is SQIVND (reference sequence). The CDR3 has 14 residues. After removal of 5 bases from V and 6 bases from J, the junction contained 7 bases not matched to a gene. The whole variable domain, remainder taken from reference TRBV19 and TRBJ1-5, is DGGITQSPKYLFRKEGQNVTLSCEQNLNHDAMYWYRQDPGQGLRLIYYSQIVNDFQKGDIAEGYSVSREKKESFPLTVTSAQKNPTAFYLCASSFQGGSQPQHFGDGTRLSIL.

This chain uses TRBV10-1 with TRBJ2-1, with 7 bases that match TRBD1. In germline, CDR1 is WNHNN, CDR2 SYGVQD (reference sequence). CDR3 length equals 14 residues. Trimming cost V 5 bases and J 4 bases; bases outside gene matches: 5. As DNA, the CDR3 is TGCGCCAGCAGTCCCGGGACAGAGTACAATGAGCAGTTCTTC. Amino acids: CASSPGTEYNEQFF.

Written as DNA, the CDR3 is TGTGCCAGCGGCCCTAATGGGGGAAGAAACACCATATATTTT. Translated: CASGPNGGRNTIYF. The chain is built from TRBV27 and TRBJ1-3; D is perhaps TRBD1 (5 bases). Germline values: CDR1 MNHEY, CDR2 SMNVEV (reference sequence). V was trimmed by 8 bases and J by 5 bases, leaving 16 bases between them. The CDR3 has 14 amino acids.

The chain carries TRBV5-6 and TRBJ1-2, with D possibly being TRBD1 (6 bases). The CDR3 consists of 13 residues. Germline V gene sequence: CDR1 SGHDT, CDR2 YYEEEE. Trimming pared 4 bases from V and 4 bases from J, leaving 11 bases between. CDR3 amino acids: CASSVQGTYGYTF. DNA of the CDR3: TGTGCCAGCAGCGTACAGGGAACCTATGGCTACACCTTC.